This passage covers 22 T cell receptor delta chains from one sample sequenced in a study of γδ T cells in repeated Plasmodium falciparum infection (TCRdb year 2021). For bulk TCR repertoire analysis, Vgamma9/Vdelta2+ and Vdelta2-negative gammadelta T cell populations were flow-sorted out of peripheral blood mononuclear cells. Libraries were constructed by multiplex PCR. TCRdb shows the sequencer as Illumina MiSeq. TCRdb processed the public reads again with the CATT caller, after which rows with matching DNA were combined. Within this sample are about 48,000 delta-chain clones, with roughly 1.5% of them counted one time only. The ten largest clones capture roughly 8.6% of the sample. The specimen was gamma-delta T cells from blood. All receptors derive from a pool of human donors (malaria-infected and uninfected, not separated).

To note about this clone: A read error likely explains this, since a far larger clone differs by one base. Other nucleotide sequences from this sample produce the same CDR3. The chain couples TRDV3 to TRDJ1, with 7 bases that match TRDD2. CDR3 length equals 22 residues. Trimming at V came to 4 bases and at J to 4 bases, leaving 36 bases not matched to a gene. CDR1 and CDR2 (germline): TVYSNPD, GDNSRS (reference sequence). CDR3 residues: CASKSIGQAFLRPSGGLDKLIF. The DNA of the CDR3 is TGTGCCTCCAAAAGTATTGGTCAAGCCTTCCTGCGACCGTCCGGGGGGCTCGATAAACTCATCTTT.

About this clone: This is likely an artifact of a read error, given a far larger clone one base away. This CDR3 is also generated by other DNA sequences in the sample. V gene TRDV1 combines with J gene TRDJ1, with 7 bases aligning to TRDD2. TCRdb records no J gene; here it was assigned by comparing the DNA to germline. The germline V gene has CDR1 TSWWSYY and CDR2 QGS. The CDR3 is 20 residues long. CDR3 DNA sequence: TGTGCTCTCGGGGAACTTTCCTACTCCACAAGGGATCCAAAGGCCGATAAACTCATCTTT. This sequence encodes CALGELSYSTRDPKADKLIF.

Only a few counts were recorded for this clone. A read error is the likely source, as a far larger clone sits one nucleotide away. This sample also contains other DNA sequences that code for the same CDR3. V gene TRDV3 was called; the J gene was not; the table names TRDD3, a call not compared with the DNA. CDR1 and CDR2 (germline): TVYSNPD, GDNSRS (reference sequence). This CDR3 spans 19 amino acids. In nucleotides, the CDR3 is TGTGCCTTTCGCCTTCCCCTATGTACTGGGGGATATCCGACCGATAAGCTCATCTTT. It yields the protein CAFRLPLCTGGYPTDKLIF.

To note about this clone: A far larger clone lies a single base away; this is likely a read error. This CDR3 is also generated by other DNA sequences in the sample. The chain uses TRDV2 and TRDJ3; 7 bases match TRDD3. TCRdb does not report a J gene; here it was assigned by matching the DNA to germline references. The CDR3 is 16 residues long. Germline assignment: CDR1 GEAIGNYY and CDR2 EKD. Here the CDR3 DNA reads TGTGCCTGTGACTGGGGGAGCTCCTGGGACACCAGACAGATGTTTTTC. This sequence encodes CACDWGSSWDTRQMFF.

This clone was counted between two and nine times. This likely reflects a read error, since a far larger clone is one base away. Other DNA variants within this sample encode the same CDR3. J is TRDJ1 and V is TRDV3; 11 bases line up with TRDD3. Germline CDR1 and CDR2: TVYSNPD and GDNSRS (reference sequence). The CDR3 length is 17 residues. The CDR3 is CASHAASGGYCHDKLIF. CDR3 DNA sequence: TGTGCTTCTCATGCCGCCTCTGGGGGATACTGTCACGATAAACTCATCTTT.

As to this clone: This DNA's translation and the protein TCRdb lists, from a much larger clone, do not match at residue 7, likely due to a read error; the protein shown is translated from the DNA. The V and J genes are TRDV1 and TRDJ1; no reliable D call. The V end lost 5 bases, the J end lost 0 bases, and 10 bases lay between the germline ends. Looked up from germline, CDR1 is TSWWSYY and CDR2 is QGS. The length of the CDR3 is 14 residues. CDR3 amino acids: CALGIPRYTDKLIF. CDR3 nucleotide sequence: TGTGCTCTTGGGATTCCCAGGTACACCGATAAACTCATCTTT.

This clone showed up just a few times. The protein held in TCRdb is that of a much larger clone and does not match this DNA's translation at residue 7, likely because of a read error; the protein shown is translated from the DNA. The rearrangement uses TRDV1 and TRDJ1; 7 bases match TRDD3. TCRdb is silent on the J gene; assignment here came from matching the DNA to germline. The CDR3 spans 21 residues. Germline V gene lookup returns CDR1 TSWWSYY and CDR2 QGS. Trimming at V came to 2 bases and at J to 2 bases, leaving 23 bases not matched to a gene. CDR3 in amino acids: CALGEFSLAYWGPIGTDKLIF. In nucleotides, the CDR3 is TGTGCTCTTGGGGAATTTTCCCTAGCCTACTGGGGCCCCATAGGGACCGATAAACTCATCTTT.

This clone was counted only a few times. One base away lies a much larger clone, so this may be a sequencing read error. The sample contains more than one DNA sequence encoding this CDR3. The gene calls are TRDV1 and TRDJ3; possibly TRDD3 for D (5 bases). The germline CDR1 and CDR2 sequences are TSWWSYY and QGS. The CDR3 is made up of 20 amino acids. Trimming stripped 0 bases from V and 1 base from J, with 16 bases between. As DNA, the CDR3 is TGTGCTCTTGGGGAACTAGCGTATACTAGGGGATCCTGGGACACCCGACAGATGTTTTTC. Its protein product is CALGELAYTRGSWDTRQMFF.

There are many counts of this clone. Translating this DNA gives a protein that differs at residue 15 from the TCRdb one, which belongs to a much larger clone; a read error is likely, and the protein shown is this translation. This chain joins TRDV1 and TRDJ1, with 8 bases that match TRDD2. Germline assignment: CDR1 TSWWSYY and CDR2 QGS. The CDR3 has 19 amino acids. CDR3 DNA: TGTGCTCTTGGGATAGACTTCCTACTCCGACTTACTAACACCGGTAAACTCATCTTT. Protein: CALGIDFLLRLTNTGKLIF.

This clone appeared a few times. The protein recorded in TCRdb matches a much larger clone and deviates from this DNA's translation at residue 10, suggesting a read error; the protein here is obtained by translating the DNA. V and J are TRDV1 and TRDJ1, with D possibly TRDD3 on 6 matching bases. The J gene, missing from TCRdb, was assigned here through DNA to germline matching. Germline V gene sequence: CDR1 TSWWSYY, CDR2 QGS. The CDR3 spans 14 residues. The CDR3 is CALWGRSYTNKLIF. CDR3 DNA sequence: TGTGCTCTCTGGGGACGATCGTACACCAATAAACTCATCTTT.

This clone was recorded a few times. The protein TCRdb lists belongs to a much larger clone and differs from this DNA's translation at residue 14, which points to a read error; the protein shown is made from the DNA. The chain recombines TRDV1 with TRDJ1, with D hard to call. No J segment appears in TCRdb, so it was assigned here by matching the sequence to germline. Germline CDR1 and CDR2: TSWWSYY and QGS. This CDR3 is 17 amino acids long. The CDR3 DNA follows: TGTGCTCTTGGGGAACTCGCCAGGGGCCCGGACACCGATAGACTCATCTTT. This codes for CALGELARGPDTDRLIF.

This clone was seen repeatedly, ten times or more. This sequence may be a read error, since a much larger clone differs from it by one base. Distinct nucleotide sequences in the sample also encode this CDR3. The chain joins TRAV36/DV7 to TRDJ1, with D possibly called TRDD2 or TRDD3 (6 bases each). CDR1 VTNFRS and CDR2 LTSSGIE come from the germline V gene (reference sequence). Trimming took 0 bases from V and 0 from J, leaving 39 bases between them. The CDR3 sequence is 24 residues long. CDR3 bases: TGTGCTGTGGAGGTTCAGAATCCTACCCCTGCCTTGATGGGGGTCTATATGTACACCGATAAACTCATCTTT. It encodes CAVEVQNPTPALMGVYMYTDKLIF.

This clone occurred many times. This chain links TRDV1 with TRDJ1; TRDD3 matches 10 bases. V lost 0 bases and J lost 8; bases outside the gene matches: 27. The CDR3 covers 22 residues. Germline V CDR1 and CDR2: TSWWSYY, QGS. CDR3 sequence: CALGELSTGGFGRPPDGIKLIF. In DNA, the CDR3 is TGTGCTCTTGGGGAACTAAGTACTGGGGGATTCGGTCGCCCCCCGGATGGGATAAAACTCATCTTT.

This clone showed up many times. This probably arose from a read error, given a far larger clone one base away. Distinct nucleotide sequences in the sample also encode this CDR3. CDR3 residues: CALGVGAGGFSTDKLIF. The CDR3 coding sequence is TGTGCTCTTGGGGTCGGGGCTGGGGGATTCTCTACCGATAAGCTCATCTTT. This chain connects TRDV1 to TRDJ1; 9 positions match TRDD3. Germline V lookup: CDR1 TSWWSYY, CDR2 QGS. The CDR3 spans 17 residues.

This clone has ten or more counts. Given a far larger clone just one base away, this is likely a sequencing read error. It is unclear where the CDR3 begins or ends on the DNA, so no DNA is shown, and the CDR3 is as TCRdb lists it. This sample also contains other DNA sequences that code for the same CDR3. V is TRDV1 and J is TRDJ1; the table's D call, TRDD3, was not checked against the DNA. Ends included, the CDR3 has 20 residues. CDR1 and CDR2 (germline): TSWWSYY, QGS. The CDR3 is CALGEKGLPVFWGTTIKLIF.

Comment on this clone: The protein TCRdb lists belongs to a much larger clone and differs from this DNA's translation at residue 22, which points to a read error; the protein shown is made from the DNA. The chain recombines TRDV1 with TRDJ1, with 7 positions matching TRDD3. CDR1 is TSWWSYY and CDR2 is QGS in the germline V gene. CDR3 length: 24 residues. The CDR3 region has the DNA TGTGCTCTTGGGGAACTCGAGTTTTACCTGTTCAGAGGTGGGATACACCACATCACCGATAAACCCATCTTT. Its translation is CALGELEFYLFRGGIHHITDKPIF.

In this sample, this clone turned up many times. This sequence may be a read error, since a much larger clone differs from it by one base. The same CDR3 can be traced to other DNA sequences in this sample. V and J are TRDV1 and TRDJ1, with 11 bases fitting TRDD3. J was trimmed by 0 bases and V by 3 bases; bases with no gene match: 21. CDR3 size: 22 residues. Germline loops: CDR1 TSWWSYY, CDR2 QGS. CDR3 nucleotides: TGTGCTCTTGGGGAGCCTTCCTACGGTCTACTGGGGGATATTTGCTACACCGATAAACTCATCTTT. Translation gives CALGEPSYGLLGDICYTDKLIF.

This clone was seen more than once but under ten times. It is likely a read error: a sequence one base away is far more abundant. At the DNA level, this CDR3 is encoded by other sequences in the same sample as well. The chain links TRDV3 to TRDJ1, with a weak D call TRDD2 (9 bases). V was pared by 0 bases and J by 1 base, with 33 bases between. CDR3 length: 21 residues. Germline V gene data show CDR1 as TVYSNPD and CDR2 as GDNSRS (reference sequence). This CDR3 reads CAFSEPSYLLGDPPITDKLIF. The CDR3 nucleotides are TGTGCCTTTAGTGAGCCTTCCTACTTGCTGGGGGACCCTCCCATCACCGATAAACTCATCTTT.

This clone was picked up many times. The protein TCRdb lists belongs to a much larger clone and differs from this DNA's translation at residue 6, which points to a read error; the protein shown is made from the DNA. V gene TRDV1 combines with J gene TRDJ1; 7 nucleotides align to TRDD3. The CDR3 sequence is 20 residues long. Looked up from germline, CDR1 is TSWWSYY and CDR2 is QGS. The V segment lost 2 bases and the J segment 4 bases; nucleotides outside the gene matches: 22. The DNA of the CDR3 is TGTGCTCTTGGGGAAGCGGGGGCCCTACGCTCCGGGGGATCAAGCGATAAACTCATCTTT. Protein sequence: CALGEAGALRSGGSSDKLIF.

This clone was recorded a few times. A read error likely explains why the TCRdb protein, taken from a much larger clone, differs from this DNA's translation at residue 15; the protein shown is translated from the DNA. The V gene corresponds to TRDV1; no J gene was called; TRDD3 reflects the table's D call only, with no check against the DNA. The V gene's germline CDR1 is TSWWSYY and CDR2 QGS. This CDR3 is built from 17 residues. CDR3: CALGELNPDPNTDKPIF. In DNA, the CDR3 is TGTGCTCTTGGGGAACTTAACCCCGACCCCAACACCGATAAACCCATCTTT.

In regard to this clone: The TCRdb record carries a much larger clone's protein, which differs from this DNA's translation at residue 12; a read error is the likely cause, and the protein listed here is the DNA translation. The chain uses TRDV2 and TRDJ1, with TRDD3 identical over 9 bases. The J gene comes from matching the DNA to germline here; TCRdb lacks it. The CDR3 runs 17 residues. CDR1 and CDR2 from the germline V gene are GEAIGNYY and EKD. J was trimmed by 5 bases and V by 5 bases; bases with no gene match: 17. The CDR3 protein is CACGPSLGESGGDKLIF. The CDR3 DNA reads TGTGCCTGTGGCCCCTCACTGGGGGAGAGCGGGGGTGATAAACTCATCTTT.

As regards this clone: The protein TCRdb gives is from a much larger clone and does not agree with this DNA's translation at residue 17, likely a read error; the protein shown here comes from the DNA. The rearrangement joins TRDV1 to TRDJ1; TRDD3 agrees at 8 bases. The J gene, missing from TCRdb, was assigned here through DNA to germline matching. The CDR3 consists of 21 residues. The germline V gene has CDR1 TSWWSYY and CDR2 QGS. This CDR3 is CALGELRTYNRTGGCTGKLIF. CDR3 DNA: TGTGCTCTTGGGGAACTAAGGACCTACAACCGAACTGGGGGTTGCACCGGTAAACTCATCTTT.